The rows below give T cell receptor beta chains drawn from one sample of a study of blood T cell repertoires in COVID-19. Here immunoSEQ multiplex PCR was the method, and the copy in TCRdb shows in-frame clones only, minus some. The sample lists 200,000 to 250,000 clones; approximately 88% were seen once. Sequencing was done on a sample of peripheral blood. These receptors came from a man aged 55 to 70 who had recovered from COVID-19. CDR3s include the opening cysteine and the closing phenylalanine or tryptophan. The D gene is left open where the match is weak. For some rows the clone size is stated as once, few or many, or as a class when expanded; others skip it.

J gene: TRBJ2-7
V gene: TRBV4-2
clone size: few
D gene: TRBD2
CDR3 protein: CASSHRDYSYEQYF
CDR3 DNA: TGTGCCAGCAGCCACCGGGACTACTCCTACGAGCAGTACTTC

J gene: TRBJ2-2
V gene: TRBV11-1
clone size: NA
D gene: NA
CDR3 protein: CASSLNIGANTGELFF
CDR3 DNA: TGTGCCAGCAGCTTAAATATCGGTGCGAACACCGGGGAGCTGTTTTTT

J gene: TRBJ2-3
V gene: TRBV2
clone size: NA
D gene: NA
CDR3 protein: CASSGQWAGDTQYF
CDR3 DNA: TGTGCCAGCAGTGGGCAGTGGGCGGGGGATACGCAGTATTTT

J gene: TRBJ2-3
V gene: TRBV18
clone size: NA
D gene: TRBD2
CDR3 protein: CASSPTGTSGPVAQYF
CDR3 DNA: TGTGCCAGCTCACCAACCGGGACTAGCGGCCCTGTGGCGCAGTATTTT

J gene: TRBJ1-2
V gene: TRBV3-1/TRBV3-2
clone size: NA
D gene: NA
CDR3 protein: CASSRGGTNGYTF
CDR3 DNA: TGTGCCAGCAGCAGGGGGGGCACGAATGGCTACACCTTC

J gene: TRBJ1-4
V gene: TRBV2
clone size: NA
D gene: NA
CDR3 protein: CASSGGTMGEKLFF
CDR3 DNA: TGTGCCAGCAGTGGAGGGACTATGGGGGAAAAACTGTTTTTT

J gene: TRBJ2-2
V gene: TRBV7-3
clone size: NA
D gene: TRBD1
CDR3 protein: CASSSSGQPTGELFF
CDR3 DNA: TGTGCCAGCAGCTCCTCGGGACAGCCCACCGGGGAGCTGTTTTTT

J gene: TRBJ2-1
V gene: TRBV7-3
clone size: NA
D gene: TRBD2
CDR3 protein: CASSVAGTSGLNEQFF
CDR3 DNA: TGTGCCAGCAGCGTAGCCGGGACTAGCGGATTAAATGAGCAGTTCTTC

J gene: TRBJ2-1
V gene: TRBV6-5
clone size: NA
D gene: TRBD2
CDR3 protein: CASAGAGYNEQFF
CDR3 DNA: TGTGCCAGCGCGGGAGCCGGGTACAATGAGCAGTTCTTC

J gene: TRBJ2-1
V gene: TRBV7-3
clone size: NA
D gene: NA
CDR3 protein: CASSLGANNEQFF
CDR3 DNA: TGTGCCAGCAGCTTAGGAGCCAACAATGAGCAGTTCTTC

J gene: TRBJ2-7
V gene: TRBV28
clone size: NA
D gene: TRBD2
CDR3 protein: CASMGTSGLLYEQYF
CDR3 DNA: TGTGCCAGCATGGGGACTAGCGGGCTCCTCTACGAGCAGTACTTC

J gene: TRBJ2-7
V gene: TRBV29-1
clone size: NA
D gene: TRBD1
CDR3 protein: CSVEGQGGYEQYF
CDR3 DNA: TGCAGCGTTGAAGGACAGGGGGGATACGAGCAGTACTTC

J gene: TRBJ2-7
V gene: TRBV5-1
clone size: once
D gene: NA
CDR3 protein: CASSLVAGAGAYEQYF
CDR3 DNA: TGCGCCAGCAGCTTGGTTGCAGGGGCCGGGGCTTACGAGCAGTACTTC

J gene: TRBJ2-1
V gene: TRBV5-1
clone size: NA
D gene: TRBD1
CDR3 protein: CASSFGQGPYNEQFF
CDR3 DNA: TGCGCCAGCAGCTTTGGACAGGGGCCGTACAATGAGCAGTTCTTC

J gene: TRBJ2-3
V gene: TRBV5-4
clone size: once
D gene: NA
CDR3 protein: CASREAGGTDTQYF
CDR3 DNA: TGTGCCAGCCGGGAGGCAGGGGGCACAGATACGCAGTATTTT

J gene: TRBJ2-7
V gene: TRBV27
clone size: NA
D gene: NA
CDR3 protein: CASSPLVSANSGKSYEQYF
CDR3 DNA: TGTGCCAGCAGTCCCCTTGTGTCTGCTAATAGCGGCAAATCCTACGAGCAGTACTTC

J gene: TRBJ1-5
V gene: TRBV3-1/TRBV3-2
clone size: NA
D gene: TRBD1
CDR3 protein: CASSSGTGSGRPQHF
CDR3 DNA: TGTGCCAGCAGCTCCGGGACAGGGTCAGGAAGGCCCCAGCATTTT

J gene: TRBJ2-2
V gene: TRBV5-8
clone size: NA
D gene: NA
CDR3 protein: CASSLDRRQTGELFF
CDR3 DNA: TGTGCCAGCAGCCTAGACAGGCGTCAAACCGGGGAGCTGTTTTTT

J gene: TRBJ2-7
V gene: TRBV6-5
clone size: NA
D gene: TRBD2
CDR3 protein: CASSLDNGGSYEQYF
CDR3 DNA: TGTGCCAGCAGTTTGGACAACGGGGGGTCCTACGAGCAGTACTTC

J gene: TRBJ2-5
V gene: TRBV18
clone size: NA
D gene: TRBD1
CDR3 protein: CASSPGIGGRETQYF
CDR3 DNA: TGTGCCAGCTCCCCCGGGATAGGGGGCCGGGAGACCCAGTACTTC

J gene: TRBJ2-6
V gene: TRBV28
clone size: NA
D gene: TRBD2
CDR3 protein: CASSSGTGTSGQAGANVLTF
CDR3 DNA: TGTGCCAGCAGTTCCGGGACAGGGACTAGCGGACAAGCTGGGGCCAACGTCCTGACTTTC

J gene: TRBJ1-2
V gene: TRBV18
clone size: few
D gene: TRBD1
CDR3 protein: CASRDRGYGYTF
CDR3 DNA: TGTGCCAGCCGGGACAGGGGCTATGGCTACACCTTC

J gene: TRBJ1-4
V gene: TRBV25-1
clone size: NA
D gene: TRBD1
CDR3 protein: CASSESSPGTGGEKLFF
CDR3 DNA: TGTGCCAGCAGTGAGTCCTCTCCCGGGACAGGGGGTGAAAAACTGTTTTTT

J gene: TRBJ1-1
V gene: TRBV18
clone size: NA
D gene: NA
CDR3 protein: CASSPGAGGQIGDTEAFF
CDR3 DNA: TGTGCCAGCTCACCAGGAGCGGGGGGCCAAATAGGGGACACTGAAGCTTTCTTT

J gene: TRBJ2-7
V gene: TRBV5-5
clone size: NA
D gene: TRBD2
CDR3 protein: CASSFRAGVPYEQYF
CDR3 DNA: TGTGCCAGCAGTTTCAGAGCGGGGGTCCCCTACGAGCAGTACTTC

J gene: TRBJ2-2
V gene: TRBV9
clone size: NA
D gene: TRBD2
CDR3 protein: CASSAGTSVGGELFF
CDR3 DNA: TGTGCCAGCAGCGCCGGGACTAGCGTAGGCGGGGAGCTGTTTTTT

J gene: TRBJ1-4
V gene: TRBV10-2
clone size: NA
D gene: NA
CDR3 protein: CASGAGSEKLFF
CDR3 DNA: TGCGCCAGCGGGGCAGGAAGTGAAAAACTGTTTTTT

J gene: TRBJ2-2
V gene: TRBV27
clone size: NA
D gene: TRBD1
CDR3 protein: CASSPGQWNTGELFF
CDR3 DNA: TGTGCCAGTAGCCCGGGACAGTGGAACACCGGGGAGCTGTTTTTT

J gene: TRBJ2-1
V gene: TRBV19
clone size: NA
D gene: NA
CDR3 protein: CASSIADEQFF
CDR3 DNA: TGTGCCAGTAGTATAGCGGATGAGCAGTTCTTC

J gene: TRBJ2-7
V gene: TRBV5-1
clone size: NA
D gene: NA
CDR3 protein: CASSFGDSTYEQYF
CDR3 DNA: TGCGCCAGCAGCTTCGGTGACAGTACCTACGAGCAGTACTTC

J gene: TRBJ2-7
V gene: TRBV9
clone size: NA
D gene: NA
CDR3 protein: CASSVGPGMAYEQYF
CDR3 DNA: TGTGCCAGCAGCGTAGGGCCGGGGATGGCCTACGAGCAGTACTTC

J gene: TRBJ2-7
V gene: TRBV2
clone size: NA
D gene: TRBD1
CDR3 protein: CATQRRQGPYEQYF
CDR3 DNA: TGTGCCACCCAAAGGAGACAGGGGCCCTACGAGCAGTACTTC

J gene: TRBJ2-5
V gene: TRBV5-1
clone size: once
D gene: NA
CDR3 protein: CASSEGLFPQETQYF
CDR3 DNA: TGCGCCAGCAGCGAGGGACTCTTTCCCCAAGAGACCCAGTACTTC

J gene: TRBJ2-1
V gene: TRBV5-5
clone size: once
D gene: TRBD2
CDR3 protein: CASSLTGTSGRAGYNEQFF
CDR3 DNA: TGTGCCAGCAGCCTGACAGGGACTAGCGGGAGGGCGGGCTACAATGAGCAGTTCTTC

J gene: TRBJ2-7
V gene: TRBV11-2
clone size: NA
D gene: TRBD2
CDR3 protein: CASSLDGRLAGNSEQYF
CDR3 DNA: TGTGCCAGCAGCTTAGATGGTAGGCTAGCGGGGAATTCCGAGCAGTACTTC

J gene: TRBJ2-3
V gene: TRBV9
clone size: once
D gene: TRBD1
CDR3 protein: CASSVATGGYGTALDTQYF
CDR3 DNA: TGTGCCAGCAGCGTAGCGACAGGGGGGTATGGCACTGCACTGGATACGCAGTATTTT

J gene: TRBJ2-7
V gene: TRBV12-3/TRBV12-4
clone size: NA
D gene: TRBD1
CDR3 protein: CASRRTGPYEQYF
CDR3 DNA: TGTGCCAGCAGACGGACAGGGCCCTACGAGCAGTACTTC

J gene: TRBJ2-1
V gene: TRBV5-1
clone size: NA
D gene: NA
CDR3 protein: CASSLTRRAQSGQFF
CDR3 DNA: TGCGCCAGCAGCTTGACCCGGCGGGCCCAGAGCGGACAGTTCTTC

J gene: TRBJ2-7
V gene: TRBV5-6
clone size: NA
D gene: TRBD1
CDR3 protein: CASSLSRTGGYEQYF
CDR3 DNA: TGTGCCAGCAGCTTGTCCCGGACAGGGGGCTACGAGCAGTACTTC

J gene: TRBJ1-1
V gene: TRBV4-1
clone size: NA
D gene: NA
CDR3 protein: CASSQEASVATEAFF
CDR3 DNA: TGCGCCAGCAGCCAAGAGGCCAGCGTAGCCACTGAAGCTTTCTTT

J gene: TRBJ1-3
V gene: TRBV5-4
clone size: NA
D gene: TRBD1
CDR3 protein: CASSRQGANTIYF
CDR3 DNA: TGTGCCAGCAGCCGACAGGGGGCCAACACCATATATTTT

J gene: TRBJ2-5
V gene: TRBV20-1
clone size: NA
D gene: NA
CDR3 protein: CSATSVETQYF
CDR3 DNA: TGCAGTGCTACTAGTGTAGAGACCCAGTACTTC

J gene: TRBJ2-7
V gene: TRBV12-3/TRBV12-4
clone size: NA
D gene: NA
CDR3 protein: CASSTGWYEQYF
CDR3 DNA: TGTGCCAGCAGCACAGGGTGGTACGAGCAGTACTTC

J gene: TRBJ2-5
V gene: TRBV5-1
clone size: NA
D gene: TRBD2
CDR3 protein: CASSRGVQETQYF
CDR3 DNA: TGCGCCAGCAGCCGGGGGGTCCAAGAGACCCAGTACTTC

J gene: TRBJ2-7
V gene: TRBV28
clone size: NA
D gene: NA
CDR3 protein: CASSLSGVDEQYF
CDR3 DNA: TGTGCCAGCAGTCTCTCCGGTGTGGACGAGCAGTACTTC

J gene: TRBJ2-3
V gene: TRBV19
clone size: NA
D gene: TRBD1
CDR3 protein: CASSMDRLRQYF
CDR3 DNA: TGTGCCAGTAGTATGGACAGGTTAAGGCAGTATTTT